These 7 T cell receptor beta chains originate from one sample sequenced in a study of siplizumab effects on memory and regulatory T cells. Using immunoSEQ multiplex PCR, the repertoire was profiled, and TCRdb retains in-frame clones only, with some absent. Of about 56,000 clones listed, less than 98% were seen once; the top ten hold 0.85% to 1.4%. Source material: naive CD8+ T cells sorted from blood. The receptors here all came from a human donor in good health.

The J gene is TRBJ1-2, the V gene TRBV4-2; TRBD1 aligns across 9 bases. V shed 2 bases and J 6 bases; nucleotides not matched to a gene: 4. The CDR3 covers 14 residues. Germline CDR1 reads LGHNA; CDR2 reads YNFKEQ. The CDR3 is CASSQMGQGDGYTF. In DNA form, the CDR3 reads TGTGCCAGCAGCCAAATGGGACAGGGAGATGGCTACACCTTC.

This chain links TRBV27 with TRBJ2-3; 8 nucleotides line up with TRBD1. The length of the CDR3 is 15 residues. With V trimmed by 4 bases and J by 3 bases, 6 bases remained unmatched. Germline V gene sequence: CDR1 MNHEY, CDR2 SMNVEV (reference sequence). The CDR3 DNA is TGTGCCAGCAGTTGGGGGACAGGATTAACAGATACGCAGTATTTT. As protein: CASSWGTGLTDTQYF.

Here the CDR3 DNA reads TGTGCCAGCAGTTACGCTAACTACGAGCAGTACTTC. Its protein is CASSYANYEQYF. This chain connects TRBV6-5 to TRBJ2-7, with unresolved D. Per germline, CDR1 MNHEY and CDR2 SVGAGI. The CDR3 spans 12 residues. Trimming removed 2 bases from V and 3 bases from J, with 5 bases in between.

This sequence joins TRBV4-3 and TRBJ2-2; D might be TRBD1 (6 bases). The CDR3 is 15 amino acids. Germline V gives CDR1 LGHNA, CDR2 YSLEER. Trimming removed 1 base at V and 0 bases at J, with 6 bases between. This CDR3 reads CASSQGQANTGELFF. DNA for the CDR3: TGCGCCAGCAGCCAAGGACAGGCGAACACCGGGGAGCTGTTTTTT.

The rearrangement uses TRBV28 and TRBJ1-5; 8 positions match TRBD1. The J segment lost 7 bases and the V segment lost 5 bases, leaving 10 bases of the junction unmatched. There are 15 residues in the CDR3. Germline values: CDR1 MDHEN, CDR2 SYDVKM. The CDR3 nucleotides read TGTGCCAGCAGTCCATGGACAGGGAAGGAGCAGCCCCAGCATTTT. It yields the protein CASSPWTGKEQPQHF.

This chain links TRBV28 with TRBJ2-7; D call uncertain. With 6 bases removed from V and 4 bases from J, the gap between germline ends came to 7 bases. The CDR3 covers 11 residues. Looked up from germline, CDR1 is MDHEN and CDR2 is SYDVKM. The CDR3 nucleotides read TGTGCCAGCAGAATGAATTACGAGCAGTACTTC. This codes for CASRMNYEQYF.

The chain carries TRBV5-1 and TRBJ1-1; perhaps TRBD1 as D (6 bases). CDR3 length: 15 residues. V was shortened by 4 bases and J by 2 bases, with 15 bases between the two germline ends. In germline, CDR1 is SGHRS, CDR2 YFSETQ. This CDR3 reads CASSVLGALNTEAFF. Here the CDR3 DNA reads TGCGCCAGCAGCGTGTTGGGGGCCCTAAACACTGAAGCTTTCTTT.